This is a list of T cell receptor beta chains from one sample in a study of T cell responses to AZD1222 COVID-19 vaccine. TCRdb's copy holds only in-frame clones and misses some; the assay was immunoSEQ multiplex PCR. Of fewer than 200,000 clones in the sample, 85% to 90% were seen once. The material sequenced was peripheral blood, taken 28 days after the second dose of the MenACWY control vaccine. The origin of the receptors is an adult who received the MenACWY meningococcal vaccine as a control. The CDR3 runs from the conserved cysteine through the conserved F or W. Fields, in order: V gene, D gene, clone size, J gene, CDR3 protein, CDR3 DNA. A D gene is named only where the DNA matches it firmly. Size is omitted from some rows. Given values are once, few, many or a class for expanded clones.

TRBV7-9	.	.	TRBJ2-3	CASSPGLANTDTQYF	TGTGCCAGCAGCCCTGGCTTAGCGAACACAGATACGCAGTATTTT
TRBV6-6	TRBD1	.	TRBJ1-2	CASRGQENYGYTF	TGTGCCAGCAGGGGACAGGAGAACTATGGCTACACCTTC
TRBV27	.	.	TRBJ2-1	CASSLGGNEQFF	TGTGCCAGCAGTTTGGGTGGGAATGAGCAGTTCTTC
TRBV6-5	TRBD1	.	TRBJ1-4	CASSYPTGADEKLFF	TGTGCCAGCAGTTACCCGACAGGGGCGGATGAAAAACTGTTTTTT
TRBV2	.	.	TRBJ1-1	CASSGWDVNTEAFF	TGTGCCAGCAGTGGCTGGGACGTGAACACTGAAGCTTTCTTT
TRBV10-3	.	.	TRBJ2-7	CAISSYDSYEQYF	TGTGCCATCAGCAGTTATGACAGCTACGAGCAGTACTTC
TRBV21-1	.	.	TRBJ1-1	CASSRGTGWTEAFF	TGTGCCAGCAGCAGAGGGACAGGATGGACTGAAGCTTTCTTT
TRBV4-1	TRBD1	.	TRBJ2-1	CASSLRTGVGGSSYNEQFF	TGCGCCAGCAGCCTCCGGACAGGGGTAGGGGGGAGCTCCTACAATGAGCAGTTCTTC
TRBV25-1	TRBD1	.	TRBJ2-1	CASSQGALDNEQFF	TGTGCCAGCAGTCAGGGGGCTCTGGACAATGAGCAGTTCTTC
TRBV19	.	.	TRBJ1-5	CASSISGNGARQPQHF	TGTGCCAGTAGTATCTCCGGGAATGGGGCTCGTCAGCCCCAGCATTTT
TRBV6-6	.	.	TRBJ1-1	CASSYEGKGNTEAFF	TGTGCCAGCAGTTACGAAGGGAAGGGGAACACTGAAGCTTTCTTT
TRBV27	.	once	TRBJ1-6	CASGGANELESPLHF	TGTGCCAGCGGAGGGGCAAATGAACTAGAATCACCCCTCCACTTT
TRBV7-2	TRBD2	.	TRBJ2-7	CASSLGGSRAYEQYF	TGTGCCAGCAGCTTAGGCGGGAGCCGGGCCTACGAGCAGTACTTC
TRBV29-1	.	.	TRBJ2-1	CSVESGAGEQFF	TGCAGCGTTGAATCGGGGGCCGGTGAGCAGTTCTTC
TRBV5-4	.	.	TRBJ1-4	CASSVTGKEHGKLFF	TGTGCCAGCAGCGTTACAGGGAAGGAACATGGAAAACTGTTTTTT
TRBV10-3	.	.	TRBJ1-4	CATQQGEGEKLFF	TGTGCCACACAACAGGGCGAGGGTGAAAAACTGTTTTTT
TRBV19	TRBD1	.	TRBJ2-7	CASSIPGQTSYEQYF	TGTGCCAGTAGTATCCCGGGACAGACCTCCTACGAGCAGTACTTC
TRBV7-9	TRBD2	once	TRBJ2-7	CASSLGTSGRYEQYF	TGTGCCAGCAGCCTAGGGACTAGCGGGAGGTACGAGCAGTACTTC
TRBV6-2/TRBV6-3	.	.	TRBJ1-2	CASSPLAAGYTF	TGTGCCAGCAGCCCCCTGGCTGCTGGCTACACCTTC
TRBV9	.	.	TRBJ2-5	CASSRRDFGETQYF	TGTGCCAGCAGCAGACGGGACTTCGGGGAGACCCAGTACTTC
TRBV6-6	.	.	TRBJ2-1	CASSYSPSNEQFF	TGTGCCAGCAGTTACTCGCCCTCCAATGAGCAGTTCTTC
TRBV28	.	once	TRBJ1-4	CASSSPLTYEKLFF	TGTGCCAGCAGTTCCCCTCTCACCTACGAAAAACTGTTTTTT
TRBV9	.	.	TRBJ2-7	CASSVAGPSYEQYF	TGTGCCAGCAGCGTAGCAGGGCCCTCCTACGAGCAGTACTTC
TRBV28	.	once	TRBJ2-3	CASSRKTAQYF	TGTGCCAGCAGTCGAAAGACTGCGCAGTATTTT
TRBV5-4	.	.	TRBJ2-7	CASSLDRVTYEQYF	TGTGCCAGCAGCTTGGACAGAGTAACCTACGAGCAGTACTTC
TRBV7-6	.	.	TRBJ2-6	CASSRGPLSGANVLTF	TGTGCCAGCAGCAGGGGACCCCTCTCTGGGGCCAACGTCCTGACTTTC
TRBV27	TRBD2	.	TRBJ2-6	CASSIRGGPGVLTF	TGTGCCAGCAGCATCCGCGGGGGGCCGGGCGTCCTGACTTTC
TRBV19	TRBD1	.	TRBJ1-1	CASSAGGNTEAFF	TGTGCCAGTAGTGCAGGGGGGAACACTGAAGCTTTCTTT
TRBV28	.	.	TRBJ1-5	CASRSRGRIWSNQPQHF	TGTGCCAGCAGATCAAGGGGGAGGATTTGGAGCAATCAGCCCCAGCATTTT
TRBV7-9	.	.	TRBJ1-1	CASSLQGMVNTEAFF	TGTGCCAGCAGCTTACAGGGGATGGTGAACACTGAAGCTTTCTTT
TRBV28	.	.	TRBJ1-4	CASSLAGILNEKLFF	TGTGCCAGCAGTTTAGCGGGAATCCTTAATGAAAAACTGTTTTTT
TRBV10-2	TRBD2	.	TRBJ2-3	CASSPGMTSGSTDTQYF	TGCGCCAGCAGCCCCGGAATGACTAGCGGGAGCACAGATACGCAGTATTTT
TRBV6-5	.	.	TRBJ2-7	CASEETPSSYEQYF	TGTGCCAGCGAAGAGACTCCGAGCTCCTACGAGCAGTACTTC
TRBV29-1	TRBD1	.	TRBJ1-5	CSVETGDSNQPQHF	TGCAGCGTAGAAACAGGGGATAGCAATCAGCCCCAGCATTTT
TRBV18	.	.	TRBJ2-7	CASSPSGISYEQYF	TGTGCCAGCTCACCATCAGGGATTAGCTACGAGCAGTACTTC
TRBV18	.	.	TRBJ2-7	CASITGMSSNEQYF	TGTGCCAGCATCACGGGGATGAGCTCCAACGAGCAGTACTTC
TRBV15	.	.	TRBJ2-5	CATGDIRFQETQYF	TGTGCCACCGGGGACATACGATTCCAAGAGACCCAGTACTTC
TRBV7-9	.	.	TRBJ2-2	CASSLGPARDGELFF	TGTGCCAGCAGCTTAGGGCCAGCGAGAGACGGGGAGCTGTTTTTT
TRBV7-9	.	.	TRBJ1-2	CASSFLRENYGYTF	TGTGCCAGCAGCTTTCTCAGGGAAAACTATGGCTACACCTTC
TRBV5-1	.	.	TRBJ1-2	CASSSGLGANYGYTF	TGCGCCAGCAGCTCAGGACTGGGAGCTAACTATGGCTACACCTTC
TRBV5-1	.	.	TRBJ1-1	CASSLQGDQLNTEAFF	TGCGCCAGCAGCTTGCAAGGCGATCAGTTGAACACTGAAGCTTTCTTT
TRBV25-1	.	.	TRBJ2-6	CASSGAGANVLTF	TGTGCCAGCAGTGGGGCTGGGGCCAACGTCCTGACTTTC
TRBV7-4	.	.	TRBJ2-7	CASSTRRLSYEQYF	TGTGCCAGCAGCACCCGTAGGCTATCCTACGAGCAGTACTTC
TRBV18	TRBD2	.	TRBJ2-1	CASSPRTSAGTYNEQFF	TGTGCCAGCTCACCCCGAACTAGCGCCGGAACCTACAATGAGCAGTTCTTC
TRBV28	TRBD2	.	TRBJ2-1	CASSFSGRIPGEQFF	TGTGCCAGCAGTTTCAGCGGGAGGATACCCGGGGAGCAGTTCTTC
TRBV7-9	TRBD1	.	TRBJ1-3	CASSTLTGGTAGNTIYF	TGTGCCAGCAGCACCCTAACAGGGGGCACGGCTGGAAACACCATATATTTT
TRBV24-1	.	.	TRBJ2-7	CATSGVPGGEQYF	TGTGCCACCAGTGGCGTTCCAGGGGGGGAGCAGTACTTC
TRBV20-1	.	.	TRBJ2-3	CSASFLAGTDTQYF	.
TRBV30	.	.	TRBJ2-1	CASFLGKSYNEQFF	TGTGCCTCGTTCCTGGGGAAATCCTACAATGAGCAGTTCTTC
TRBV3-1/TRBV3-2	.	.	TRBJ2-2	CASSQNTGELFF	TGTGCCAGCAGTCAGAACACCGGGGAGCTGTTTTTT
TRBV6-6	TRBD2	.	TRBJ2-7	CASSQSDPGSGSYEQYF	TGTGCCAGCAGTCAATCCGACCCTGGTAGCGGGAGCTACGAGCAGTACTTC
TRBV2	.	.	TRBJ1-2	CASRAWVQGYTF	TGTGCCAGCAGGGCATGGGTTCAGGGCTACACCTTC
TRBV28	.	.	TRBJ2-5	CASSSSGAMAETQYF	TGTGCCAGCAGCTCCAGCGGTGCTATGGCGGAGACCCAGTACTTC
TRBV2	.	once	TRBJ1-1	CARVRNTEAFF	TGTGCCAGAGTAAGGAACACTGAAGCTTTCTTT